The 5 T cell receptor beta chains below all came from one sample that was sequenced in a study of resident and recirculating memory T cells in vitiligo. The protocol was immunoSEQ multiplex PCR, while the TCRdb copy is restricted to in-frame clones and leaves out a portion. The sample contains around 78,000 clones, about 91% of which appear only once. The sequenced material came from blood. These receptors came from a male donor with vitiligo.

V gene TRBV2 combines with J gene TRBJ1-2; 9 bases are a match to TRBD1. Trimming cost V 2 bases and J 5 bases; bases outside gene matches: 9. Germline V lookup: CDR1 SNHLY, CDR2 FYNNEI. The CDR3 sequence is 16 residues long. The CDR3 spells CASSEQSPGQGYGYTF. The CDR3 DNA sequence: TGTGCCAGCAGTGAACAATCCCCGGGACAGGGTTATGGCTACACCTTC.

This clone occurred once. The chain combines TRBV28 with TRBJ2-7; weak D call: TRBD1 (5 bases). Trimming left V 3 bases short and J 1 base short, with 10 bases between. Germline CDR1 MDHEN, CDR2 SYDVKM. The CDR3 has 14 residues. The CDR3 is CASSFQGRSYEQYF. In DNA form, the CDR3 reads TGTGCCAGCAGTTTTCAGGGCAGGTCCTACGAGCAGTACTTC.

This CDR3 is CASSPARRDEQYF. The CDR3 nucleotides are TGTGCCAGCTCACCCGCCCGACGGGACGAGCAGTACTTC. V usage is TRBV18 and J usage is TRBJ2-7; no reliable D call. Germline V gives CDR1 KGHSH, CDR2 LQKENI. With 3 bases removed from V and 5 bases from J, the gap between germline ends came to 11 bases. The CDR3 has 13 residues. Combining the CDR3 with reference TRBV18 and TRBJ2-7 gives the whole variable domain NAGVMQNPRHLVRRRGQEARLRCSPMKGHSHVYWYRQLPEEGLKFMVYLQKENIIDESGMPKERFSAEFPKEGPSILRIQQVVRGDSAAYFCASSPARRDEQYFGPGTRLTVT.

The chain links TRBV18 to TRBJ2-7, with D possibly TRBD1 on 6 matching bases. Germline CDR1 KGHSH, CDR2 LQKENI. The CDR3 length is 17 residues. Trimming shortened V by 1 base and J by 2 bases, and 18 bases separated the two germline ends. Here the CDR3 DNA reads TGTGCCAGCTCACCACTCACCCGGGACACTTCGGCCTACGAGCAGTACTTC. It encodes CASSPLTRDTSAYEQYF. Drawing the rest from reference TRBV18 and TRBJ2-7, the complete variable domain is NAGVMQNPRHLVRRRGQEARLRCSPMKGHSHVYWYRQLPEEGLKFMVYLQKENIIDESGMPKERFSAEFPKEGPSILRIQQVVRGDSAAYFCASSPLTRDTSAYEQYFGPGTRLTVT.

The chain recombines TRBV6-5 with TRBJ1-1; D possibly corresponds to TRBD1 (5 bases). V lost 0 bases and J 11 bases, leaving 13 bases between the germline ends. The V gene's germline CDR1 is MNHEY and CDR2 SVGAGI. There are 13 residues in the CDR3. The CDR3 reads CASSYSDPRGAFF. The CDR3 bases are TGTGCCAGCAGTTACTCGGATCCCCGGGGGGCTTTCTTT.